The clone carrying this TCR beta chain was detected only once. This sample is drawn from a study of blood T cells in healthy people across ages. Turning to the study itself: Using template switching, researchers captured about one barcoded beta molecule for each two T cells.

The CDR3 has 15 residues. Unmatched junction bases numbered 4, after V lost 1 base and J lost 3 bases. Germline V gene lookup returns CDR1 SGHVS and CDR2 FNYEAQ. The use of a sample-barcoded 5' primer and a J-beta primer mix characterized a second PCR of roughly 7 to 11 cycles. Paired-end reads containing CDR3 totaled no fewer than 2.5 million for each sample. One entry per CDR3 protein, called by TCRdb with MiXCR from the 5' RACE reads. The sample holds 2 million or so distinct CDR3 sequences, around 48% seen once. Healthy Caucasians from Russia aged roughly 6 to 100 served as donors. The specimen sequenced was blood. This receptor was obtained from a woman between 40 and 55 years old in good health. V is TRBV7-6 and J is TRBJ2-3; 7 bases match TRBD1. CDR3 protein: CASSLEDRDTDTQYF. CDR3 nucleotides: TGTGCCAGCAGCTTAGAAGACAGGGATACAGATACGCAGTATTTT.